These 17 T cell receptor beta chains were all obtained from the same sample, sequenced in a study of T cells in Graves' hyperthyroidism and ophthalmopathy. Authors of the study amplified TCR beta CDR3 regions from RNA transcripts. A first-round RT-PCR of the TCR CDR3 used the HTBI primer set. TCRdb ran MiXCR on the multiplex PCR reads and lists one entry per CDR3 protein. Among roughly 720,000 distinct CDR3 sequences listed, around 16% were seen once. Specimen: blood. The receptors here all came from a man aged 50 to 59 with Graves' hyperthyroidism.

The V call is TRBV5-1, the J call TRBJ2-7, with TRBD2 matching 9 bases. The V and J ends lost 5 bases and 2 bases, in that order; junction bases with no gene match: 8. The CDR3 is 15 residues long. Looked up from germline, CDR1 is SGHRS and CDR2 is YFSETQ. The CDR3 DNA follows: TGCGCCAGCAGTGGGGAACTAGCGGGCCCCTACGAGCAGTACTTC. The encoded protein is CASSGELAGPYEQYF.

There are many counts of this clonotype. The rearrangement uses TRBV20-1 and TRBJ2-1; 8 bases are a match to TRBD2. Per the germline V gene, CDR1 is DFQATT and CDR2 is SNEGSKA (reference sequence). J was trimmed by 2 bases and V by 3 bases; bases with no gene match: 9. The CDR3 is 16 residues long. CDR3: CSARGASGLPYNEQFF. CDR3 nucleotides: TGCAGTGCTAGGGGGGCTAGCGGGTTACCCTACAATGAGCAGTTCTTC.

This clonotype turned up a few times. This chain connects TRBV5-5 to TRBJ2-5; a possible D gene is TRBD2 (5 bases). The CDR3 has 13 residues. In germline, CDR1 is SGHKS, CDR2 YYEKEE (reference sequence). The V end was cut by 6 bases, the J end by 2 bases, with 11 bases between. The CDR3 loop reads CASKSGIQETQYF. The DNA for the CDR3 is TGTGCCAGCAAAAGCGGTATACAAGAGACCCAGTACTTC.

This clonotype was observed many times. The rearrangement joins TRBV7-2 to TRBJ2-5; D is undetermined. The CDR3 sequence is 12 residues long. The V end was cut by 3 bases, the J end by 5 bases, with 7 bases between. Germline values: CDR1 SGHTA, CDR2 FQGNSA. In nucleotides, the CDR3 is TGTGCCAGCAGCTTCAGCCGGGAGACCCAGTACTTC. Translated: CASSFSRETQYF. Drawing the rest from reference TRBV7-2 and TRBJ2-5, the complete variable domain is GAGVSQSPSNKVTEKGKDVELRCDPISGHTALYWYRQSLGQGLEFLIYFQGNSAPDKSGLPSDRFSAERTGGSVSTLTIQRTQQEDSAVYLCASSFSRETQYFGPGTRLLVL.

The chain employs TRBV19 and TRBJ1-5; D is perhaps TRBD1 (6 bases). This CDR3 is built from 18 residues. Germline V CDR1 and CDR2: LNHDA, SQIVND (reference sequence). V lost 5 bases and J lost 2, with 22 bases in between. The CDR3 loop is CASSEKGRTEYGNQPQHF. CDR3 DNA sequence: TGTGCCAGTAGTGAAAAGGGAAGGACAGAATACGGCAATCAGCCCCAGCATTTT.

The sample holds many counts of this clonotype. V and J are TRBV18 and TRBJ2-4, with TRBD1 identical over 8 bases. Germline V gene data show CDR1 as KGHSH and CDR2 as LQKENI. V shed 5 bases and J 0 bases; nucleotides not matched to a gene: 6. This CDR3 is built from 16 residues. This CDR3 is CASSSQTGGAKNIQYF. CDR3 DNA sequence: TGTGCCAGCTCATCCCAAACAGGGGGAGCCAAAAACATTCAGTACTTC.

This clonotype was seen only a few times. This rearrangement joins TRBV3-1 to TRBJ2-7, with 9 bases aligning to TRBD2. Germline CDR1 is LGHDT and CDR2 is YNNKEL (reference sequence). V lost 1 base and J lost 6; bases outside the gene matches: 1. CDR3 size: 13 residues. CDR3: CASSQAAGGEQYF. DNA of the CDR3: TGTGCCAGCAGCCAAGCAGCGGGAGGCGAGCAGTACTTC.

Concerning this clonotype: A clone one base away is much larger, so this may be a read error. The CDR3 coding sequence is TGTGCCAACAGTACTAGCGGGCCTGGCACAGATACGCAGTATTTT. Its protein product is CANSTSGPGTDTQYF. The chain uses TRBV27 and TRBJ2-3; TRBD2 agrees at 9 bases. This CDR3 is 15 amino acids long. Germline lookup yields CDR1 MNHEY and CDR2 SMNVEV (reference sequence).

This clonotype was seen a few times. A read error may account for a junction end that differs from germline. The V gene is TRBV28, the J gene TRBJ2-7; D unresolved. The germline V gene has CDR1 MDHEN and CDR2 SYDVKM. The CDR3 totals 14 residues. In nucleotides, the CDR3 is TGTGCCGGCAGTATCGACGGGCACCCCAACCGGCAGTACTTC. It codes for CAGSIDGHPNRQYF.

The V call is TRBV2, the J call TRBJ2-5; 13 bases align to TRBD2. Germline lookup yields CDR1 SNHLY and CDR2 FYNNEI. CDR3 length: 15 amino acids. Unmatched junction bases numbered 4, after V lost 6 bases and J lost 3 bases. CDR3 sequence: CASRPGLAGKETQYF. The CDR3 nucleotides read TGTGCCAGCAGACCGGGACTAGCGGGAAAAGAGACCCAGTACTTC.

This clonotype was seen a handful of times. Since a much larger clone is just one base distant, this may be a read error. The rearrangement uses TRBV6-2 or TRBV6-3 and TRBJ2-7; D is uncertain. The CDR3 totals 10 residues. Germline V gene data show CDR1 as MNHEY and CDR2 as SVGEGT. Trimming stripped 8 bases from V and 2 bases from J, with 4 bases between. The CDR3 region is CASGAYEQYF. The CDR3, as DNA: TGTGCCAGCGGGGCCTACGAGCAGTACTTC.

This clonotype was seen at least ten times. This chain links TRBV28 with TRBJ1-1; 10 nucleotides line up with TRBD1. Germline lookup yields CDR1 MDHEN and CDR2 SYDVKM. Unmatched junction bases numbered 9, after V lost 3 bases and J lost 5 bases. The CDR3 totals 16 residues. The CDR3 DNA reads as TGTGCCAGCAGTTTGAAGATGGGGACAGGGGTTACTGAAGCTTTCTTT. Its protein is CASSLKMGTGVTEAFF.

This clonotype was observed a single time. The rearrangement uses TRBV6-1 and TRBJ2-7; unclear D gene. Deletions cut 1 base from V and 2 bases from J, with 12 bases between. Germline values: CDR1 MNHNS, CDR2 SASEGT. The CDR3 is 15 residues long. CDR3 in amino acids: CASSEERSFPYEQYF. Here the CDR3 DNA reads TGTGCCAGCAGTGAAGAGCGAAGTTTCCCCTACGAGCAGTACTTC.

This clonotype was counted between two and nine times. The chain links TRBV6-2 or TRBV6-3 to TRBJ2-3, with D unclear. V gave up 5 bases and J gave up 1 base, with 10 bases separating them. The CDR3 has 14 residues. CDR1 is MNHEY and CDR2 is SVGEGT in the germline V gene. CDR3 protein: CASSAGDGTDTQYF. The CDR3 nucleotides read TGTGCCAGCAGTGCTGGAGACGGCACAGATACGCAGTATTTT.

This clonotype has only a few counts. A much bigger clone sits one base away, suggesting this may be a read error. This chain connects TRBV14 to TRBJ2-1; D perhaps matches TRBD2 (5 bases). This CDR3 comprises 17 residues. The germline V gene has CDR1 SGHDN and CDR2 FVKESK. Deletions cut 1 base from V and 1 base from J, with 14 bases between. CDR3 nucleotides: TGTGCCAGCAGCCAAGGTATCGGCGGGCGGTCCTACAATGAGCAGTTCTTC. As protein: CASSQGIGGRSYNEQFF.

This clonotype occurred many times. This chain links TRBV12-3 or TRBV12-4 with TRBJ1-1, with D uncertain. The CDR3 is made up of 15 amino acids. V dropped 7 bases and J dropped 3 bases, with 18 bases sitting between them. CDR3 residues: CASTRGGNMYTEAFF. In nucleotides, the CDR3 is TGTGCCAGCACTCGGGGAGGGAACATGTACACTGAAGCTTTCTTT.

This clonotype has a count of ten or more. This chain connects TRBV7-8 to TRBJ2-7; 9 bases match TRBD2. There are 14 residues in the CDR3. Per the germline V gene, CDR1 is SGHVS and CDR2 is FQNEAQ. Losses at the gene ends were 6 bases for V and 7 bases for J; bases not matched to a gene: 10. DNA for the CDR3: TGTGCCAGCAGTAAAGTAGCGGGAGTGGGGGAGCAGTACTTC. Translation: CASSKVAGVGEQYF.